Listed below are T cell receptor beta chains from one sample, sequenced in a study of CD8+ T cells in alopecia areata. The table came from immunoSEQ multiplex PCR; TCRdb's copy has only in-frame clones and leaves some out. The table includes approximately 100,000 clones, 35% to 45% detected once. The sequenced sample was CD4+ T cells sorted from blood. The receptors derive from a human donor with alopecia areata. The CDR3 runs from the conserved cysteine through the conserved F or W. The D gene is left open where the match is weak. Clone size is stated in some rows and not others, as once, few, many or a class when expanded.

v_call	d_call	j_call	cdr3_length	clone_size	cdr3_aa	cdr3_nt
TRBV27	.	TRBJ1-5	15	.	CASRGQPNSNQPQHF	TGTGCCAGCAGGGGGCAGCCTAATAGCAATCAGCCCCAGCATTTT
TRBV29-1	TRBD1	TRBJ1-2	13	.	CSGTGGLGYGYTF	TGCAGCGGCACAGGGGGCCTGGGCTATGGCTACACCTTC
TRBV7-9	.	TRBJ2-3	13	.	CAIDNGGTDTQYF	TGTGCCATCGACAATGGCGGCACAGATACGCAGTATTTT
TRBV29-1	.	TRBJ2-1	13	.	CSVGWRAYNEQFF	TGCAGCGTTGGCTGGAGGGCTTACAATGAGCAGTTCTTC
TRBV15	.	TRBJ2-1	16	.	CATSRDLGTLGNEQFF	TGTGCCACCAGCAGAGATCTGGGAACTCTTGGGAATGAGCAGTTCTTC
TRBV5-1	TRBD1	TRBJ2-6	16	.	CASSQDRAAGANVLTF	TGCGCCAGCAGCCAGGACAGGGCGGCAGGGGCCAACGTCCTGACTTTC
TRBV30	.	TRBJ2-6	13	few	CACGDSGANVLTF	TGTGCCTGTGGTGACTCTGGGGCCAACGTCCTGACTTTC
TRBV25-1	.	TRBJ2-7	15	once	CASSEFKGLRDEQYF	TGTGCCAGCAGTGAATTCAAGGGGCTAAGGGACGAGCAGTACTTC
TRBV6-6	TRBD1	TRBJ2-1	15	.	CASSYSGTGTNEQFF	TGTGCCAGCAGTTACTCCGGGACAGGGACCAATGAGCAGTTCTTC
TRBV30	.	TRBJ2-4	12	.	CAWSVTGVGQYF	TGTGCCTGGAGTGTAACGGGGGTCGGTCAGTACTTC
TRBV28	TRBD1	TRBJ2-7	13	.	CASSPSTGIEQYF	TGTGCCAGCAGTCCCTCGACAGGGATCGAGCAGTACTTC
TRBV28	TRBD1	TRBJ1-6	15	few	CASSLMDRGRSPLHF	TGTGCCAGCAGTTTAATGGACAGGGGACGTTCACCCCTCCACTTT
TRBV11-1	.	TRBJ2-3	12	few	CASSQGTDTQYF	TGTGCCAGCAGCCAGGGGACAGATACGCAGTATTTT
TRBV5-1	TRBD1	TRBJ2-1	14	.	CASSGTGLDTEQFF	TGCGCCAGCAGCGGGACAGGGTTAGACACCGAGCAGTTCTTC
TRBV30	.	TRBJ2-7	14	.	CAWGAGGPNYEQYF	TGTGCCTGGGGAGCTGGGGGGCCGAACTACGAGCAGTACTTC
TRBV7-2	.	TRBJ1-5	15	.	CASSLSVDGNQPQHF	TGTGCCAGCAGCTTATCGGTCGACGGCAATCAGCCCCAGCATTTT
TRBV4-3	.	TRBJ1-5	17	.	CASSQDLLRLGRQPQHF	TGCGCCAGCAGCCAAGATCTTCTAAGGTTGGGGAGACAGCCCCAGCATTTT
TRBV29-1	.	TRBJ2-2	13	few	CSVEGPNTGELFF	TGCAGCGTTGAGGGGCCGAACACCGGGGAGCTGTTTTTT
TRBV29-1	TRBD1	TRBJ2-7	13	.	CSVRDRVGYEQYF	TGCAGCGTCCGGGACAGGGTCGGTTACGAGCAGTACTTC
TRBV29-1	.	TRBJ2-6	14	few	CSVEDLPGANVLTF	TGCAGCGTTGAAGATCTACCTGGGGCCAACGTCCTGACTTTC
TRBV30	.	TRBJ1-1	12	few	CAWDEKRTERGF	TGTGCCTGGGATGAAAAACGGACCGAGCGGGGCTTT